This is a list of T cell receptor beta chains from one sample in a study of CXCR3-negative and CXCR3-positive naive CD8 T cells. TCRdb reprocessed the 5' RACE reads, with one entry per CDR3 protein and no DNA. The sample shows some 7,000 distinct CDR3 sequences, and 1.9% sits with its ten largest clones. Specimen: naive CXCR3+ CD8+ T cells from blood. Receptor source: a human donor in good health. Some clones in this sample may be carry-over from other donors' samples. The CDR3 runs from the conserved cysteine through the conserved F or W. A row's size may be missing; if present it is once, few, many or a size class.

j_gene | abundance | v_gene | CDR3aa
TRBJ1-2 | medium-sized | TRBV14 | CASSRTGEYGYTF
TRBJ1-6 | medium-sized | TRBV5-1 | CASSLESAENSPLHF
TRBJ2-3 | medium-sized | TRBV7-9 | CASSPPSGRNTDTQYF
TRBJ1-4 | NA | TRBV29-1 | CSAKDRTNEKLFF
TRBJ1-1 | NA | TRBV29-1 | CSGKGGTEAFF
TRBJ2-7 | NA | TRBV20-1 | CSARDDWDRGDEQYF
TRBJ2-3 | medium-sized | TRBV6-5 | CASSYGSLDTQYF
TRBJ2-3 | NA | TRBV29-1 | CSGVPGNIDTQYF
TRBJ2-3 | NA | TRBV6-5 | CASSSRDRGLAEVGDTQYF
TRBJ2-7 | NA | TRBV4-1 | CASSQPPQRSSYEQYF
TRBJ2-1 | medium-sized | TRBV11-2 | CASRGTGDYEQFF
TRBJ2-5 | NA | TRBV7-6 | CASSLNLETQYF
TRBJ2-1 | NA | TRBV28 | CASSFGLADSYNEQFF
TRBJ2-1 | NA | TRBV6-2/TRBV6-3 | CASTTSGRYNEQFF
TRBJ2-7 | NA | TRBV25-1 | CASRDRGYEQYF
TRBJ2-1 | medium-sized | TRBV4-3 | CASSQGGSSYNEQFF
TRBJ1-1 | NA | TRBV4-3 | CASSQLRTGGSTEAFF
TRBJ2-3 | NA | TRBV7-9 | CASSSPDTDTQYF
TRBJ2-7 | NA | TRBV5-1 | CASSRGLAGASSYEQYF
TRBJ1-1 | NA | TRBV4-3 | CASSQDGEGNTEAFF
TRBJ2-5 | medium-sized | TRBV28 | CASSQAHRGETQYF
TRBJ2-7 | NA | TRBV29-1 | CSVEGVMDEQYF
TRBJ2-2 | NA | TRBV21-1 | CASSFLGTGAGDHTGELFF
TRBJ2-1 | NA | TRBV21-1 | CASNPGGREQFF
TRBJ1-5 | NA | TRBV18 | CASSKSRDSADQPQHF
TRBJ2-5 | NA | TRBV9 | CASSRGPAAQETQYF
TRBJ1-2 | medium-sized | TRBV29-1 | CSVDGGVSYGYTF
TRBJ2-1 | NA | TRBV29-1 | CSVEPVRLANMYEQFF
TRBJ1-2 | medium-sized | TRBV29-1 | CSAIDGGYGYTF
TRBJ1-5 | medium-sized | TRBV4-1 | CASSPSSGAQHF
TRBJ2-3 | NA | TRBV3-1 | CASSQAKHSTDTQYF
TRBJ2-1 | NA | TRBV7-6 | CASSARQGGNEQFF
TRBJ2-2 | medium-sized | TRBV6-5 | CASSYCTSGSCAGELFF
TRBJ2-3 | NA | TRBV20-1 | CSARAPGLAGVSEPDTQYF
TRBJ1-2 | medium-sized | TRBV28 | CASSRDSYYGYTF
TRBJ2-1 | medium-sized | TRBV25-1 | CASGRESANEQFF
TRBJ1-1 | NA | TRBV7-6 | CASSLAPDRVMAEAFF
TRBJ2-1 | NA | TRBV7-9 | CASSFPPGTGYNEQFF
TRBJ2-1 | medium-sized | TRBV27 | CASSLAGLAGNNEQFF
TRBJ2-1 | NA | TRBV6-2/TRBV6-3 | CASSSPNQNNEQFF
TRBJ2-6 | medium-sized | TRBV4-1 | CASSQESGAGANVLTF
TRBJ2-1 | large | TRBV4-3 | CASSQNPGTSGIAYSYNEQFF
TRBJ2-6 | NA | TRBV11-2 | CASSRDALSGANVLTF
TRBJ2-3 | medium-sized | TRBV29-1 | CSVEGALGAYTDTQYF
TRBJ2-7 | NA | TRBV2 | CASRGGQGYEQYF
TRBJ2-1 | NA | TRBV7-8 | CASSLVGGGTYNEQFF
TRBJ2-3 | NA | TRBV7-2 | CASSLAIAGNADTQYF
TRBJ2-2 | medium-sized | TRBV29-1 | CSVDPSGYSNTGELFF
TRBJ2-1 | NA | TRBV10-1 | CATTGQGARNEQFF
TRBJ2-7 | medium-sized | TRBV7-9 | CASSSPLGKGEQYF
TRBJ1-1 | NA | TRBV10-3 | CAISGSDDTEAFF
TRBJ2-1 | NA | TRBV3-1 | CASSQDPEDGVYNEQFF